This TCR beta chain was recovered during a study of cytomegalovirus exposure and HLA in healthy donors. The V gene end was trimmed by 10 bases and the J gene end by 3 bases; junction bases not matched to a gene: 18. Germline V gives CDR1 SGHNT, CDR2 YYREEE (reference sequence). This CDR3 region has 18 residues. With respect to this clone: Its antigen is currently unknown.

Assay used: immunoSEQ multiplex PCR; TCRdb lists only in-frame clones, some missing. The sample shows around 60,000 clones, 90% of them seen only once. Study-wide results and limits: CMV antigen specificity of three CMV-associated chains was confirmed in vitro. The study labeled 180 or so TCR beta chains cytomegalovirus-associated.

The rearrangement uses TRBV5-4 and TRBJ2-1; 11 bases are a match to TRBD2. The source is a man aged 18 to 35 in good health and CMV-seronegative. The sample comprised PBMCs. The CDR3, as DNA: TGTGCCCAGAATAACGGCGGGGCTAGCGGGAGGTTCTACAATGAGCAGTTCTTC. Amino acid sequence: CAQNNGGASGRFYNEQFF.